The 27 T cell receptor beta chains in this list originate from one sample, sequenced in a study of a mutant IDH1 vaccine in newly diagnosed glioma (dated by TCRdb to the early 2020s). Preparation of the library involved the immunoSEQ multiplex PCR assay. Held by TCRdb, this immuneACCESS table contains in-frame sequences only and omits some clones. Under half of the omission traces to an unresolved V gene where checked; the cause of the rest is unknown. For this sample there are around 85,000 clones; 85% appear just once. Roughly 2% of the sample is held by the ten biggest clonotypes. For these TCRs, the target antigens are not known. Interpreted using the paper, the time point label stands for: week 23, last vaccination. Each vaccine dose was 300 ug of a 20-mer mutant IDH1 peptide in Montanide, given subcutaneously with topical imiquimod. The starting material was PBMCs, obtained from a glioma patient whose treatment included an IDH1 peptide vaccine. Receptor source: a man aged 25-45 years with glioma. Some clones in this sample may be carry-over from other donors' samples.

The CDR3 region has the DNA TGTGCCAGCAGCTCGTTTAGCAATCAGCCCCAGCATTTT. Encoded protein: CASSSFSNQPQHF. This sequence joins TRBV7-6 and TRBJ1-5; D is unclear. In germline, CDR1 is SGHVS, CDR2 FNYEAQ. The V end lost 4 bases, the J end lost 0 bases, and 4 bases lay between the germline ends. This CDR3 has 13 residues.

The chain has TRBV9 and TRBJ1-1; D remains ambiguous. Germline V gene data show CDR1 as SGDLS and CDR2 as YYNGEE. V was clipped by 0 bases and J by 0 bases, with 3 bases between them. This CDR3 spans 13 amino acids. CDR3 in amino acids: CASSVDMNTEAFF. Written as DNA, the CDR3 is TGTGCCAGCAGCGTAGACATGAACACTGAAGCTTTCTTT.

The rearrangement joins TRBV21-1 to TRBJ2-1; TRBD2, the D gene given by the table, was not confirmed from the DNA. TRBV21-1 is reported as a pseudogene. This CDR3 has 14 residues. DNA of the CDR3: TGTGCCAGCACCCCCCGACGAGGTTGGAATGAGCAGTTCTTC. It is translated as CASTPRRGWNEQFF.

The CDR3 region has the DNA TGTGCCAGCAGTTATGGGACAGGGATTGGAGAGACCCAGTACTTC. Protein product: CASSYGTGIGETQYF. The chain recombines TRBV6-5 with TRBJ2-5; 9 bases align to TRBD1. From germline, CDR1 is MNHEY and CDR2 SVGAGI. Losses at the gene ends were 3 bases for V and 4 bases for J; bases not matched to a gene: 6. CDR3 length: 15 residues.

The chain employs TRBV5-6 and TRBJ1-1, with D perhaps TRBD1 (5 bases). Germline V CDR1 and CDR2: SGHDT, YYEEEE. Trimming took off 3 bases at V and 7 bases at J, with 7 bases between the two ends. This CDR3 is 11 amino acids long. This CDR3 is CASSSGVEAFF. The CDR3 nucleotides are TGTGCCAGCAGCTCGGGGGTTGAAGCTTTCTTT.

The chain employs TRBV27 and TRBJ2-7, with 8 bases that match TRBD1. CDR3 size: 15 residues. Unmatched junction bases numbered 5, after V lost 3 bases and J lost 1 base. Germline lookup yields CDR1 MNHEY and CDR2 SMNVEV (reference sequence). CDR3 residues: CASSFWDRRSYEQYF. CDR3 coding DNA: TGTGCCAGCAGTTTTTGGGACAGGCGATCCTACGAGCAGTACTTC.

The chain uses TRBV19 and TRBJ1-2, with D perhaps matching TRBD1 (6 bases). The CDR3 has 16 residues. Trimming left V 6 bases short and J 2 bases short, with 19 bases between. Germline CDR1 and CDR2: LNHDA and SQIVND (reference sequence). The CDR3 spells CASSDPGARLNYGYTF. The CDR3 DNA follows: TGTGCCAGTAGCGATCCAGGGGCACGACTAAACTATGGCTACACCTTC.

CDR3 coding DNA: TGTGCCAGCTCACTCGGACATACCTACGAGCAGTACTTC. It encodes CASSLGHTYEQYF. This chain connects TRBV18 to TRBJ2-7; perhaps TRBD1 as D (5 bases). The CDR3 covers 13 residues. V lost 4 bases, J lost 2 bases, and 9 bases lay in between. Per germline, CDR1 KGHSH and CDR2 LQKENI. The full variable domain, its missing parts supplied by reference TRBV18 and TRBJ2-7, is NAGVMQNPRHLVRRRGQEARLRCSPMKGHSHVYWYRQLPEEGLKFMVYLQKENIIDESGMPKERFSAEFPKEGPSILRIQQVVRGDSAAYFCASSLGHTYEQYFGPGTRLTVT.

This clone was observed a handful of times. The chain uses TRBV4-3 and TRBJ2-1, with TRBD2 matching over 11 bases. The CDR3 sequence is 16 residues long. V was clipped by 0 bases and J by 2 bases; unmatched bases: 0. The V gene's germline CDR1 is LGHNA and CDR2 YSLEER. CDR3 amino acids: CASSQDSGGAYNEQFF. The CDR3, as DNA: TGCGCCAGCAGCCAAGATAGCGGGGGGGCCTACAATGAGCAGTTCTTC.

The CDR3 DNA sequence: TGTGCCAGCGGAGGGTTTAGCGGGAGGGCCCTTCGTGTGCAGTTCTTC. This encodes CASGGFSGRALRVQFF. This rearrangement joins TRBV28 to TRBJ2-1, with 11 bases that match TRBD2. V lost 8 bases, J lost 12 bases, and 18 bases stayed unmatched. Germline values: CDR1 MDHEN, CDR2 SYDVKM. CDR3 length: 16 amino acids.

The rearrangement joins TRBV7-9 to TRBJ2-6, with D possibly matching TRBD1 (6 bases). The CDR3 length is 14 residues. V was cut by 7 bases and J by 1 base, with 8 bases left in between. Germline V gene lookup returns CDR1 SEHNR and CDR2 FQNEAQ (reference sequence). CDR3 coding DNA: TGTGCCAGCACCACAGGGTCTGGGGCCAACGTCCTGACTTTC. Amino acids: CASTTGSGANVLTF.

The chain links TRBV5-1 to TRBJ2-3; possibly TRBD2 for D (6 bases). This CDR3 spans 17 amino acids. Germline V gene data show CDR1 as SGHRS and CDR2 as YFSETQ. The germline V and J ends were trimmed by 1 base and 6 bases, with 21 bases remaining between them. CDR3: CASSLYPDGGGEDTQYF. The CDR3 DNA sequence: TGCGCCAGCAGCTTGTATCCCGACGGAGGAGGGGAGGATACGCAGTATTTT. Full variable domain (remainder filled in from reference TRBV5-1 and TRBJ2-3): KAGVTQTPRYLIKTRGQQVTLSCSPISGHRSVSWYQQTPGQGLQFLFEYFSETQRNKGNFPGRFSGRQFSNSRSEMNVSTLELGDSALYLCASSLYPDGGGEDTQYFGPGTRLTVL.

The V and J genes are TRBV5-5 and TRBJ2-5; D is ambiguous. Germline V gene lookup returns CDR1 SGHKS and CDR2 YYEKEE (reference sequence). The CDR3 is 13 residues long. V was pared by 0 bases and J by 5 bases, with 8 bases between. In nucleotides, the CDR3 is TGTGCCAGCAGCTTGGCCCTAGGGGAGACCCAGTACTTC. Its translation is CASSLALGETQYF.

This sequence joins TRBV6-6 and TRBJ2-3; D is undetermined. This CDR3 spans 13 amino acids. Between the trimmed V and J ends, which lost 9 bases and 2 bases, there was a span of 12 bases. Germline V lookup: CDR1 MNHNY, CDR2 SVGAGI (reference sequence). CDR3: CASAMDLTDTQYF. The CDR3 bases are TGTGCCAGTGCGATGGACCTCACAGATACGCAGTATTTT.

J is TRBJ2-1 and V is TRBV12-1; the D segment call TRBD2 is taken from the table without a DNA check. TRBV12-1 is a recognized pseudogene. The CDR3 covers 16 residues. This chain's CDR3 is CASSEGTPLLYNEQFF. The DNA of the CDR3 is TGTGCCAGCAGCGAGGGGACTCCTCTTCTCTACAATGAGCAGTTCTTC.

This clone occurred once. V gene TRBV12-5 combines with J gene TRBJ1-1; weak D call: TRBD1 (5 bases). V dropped 6 bases and J dropped 1 base, with 9 bases sitting between them. The CDR3 totals 13 residues. Germline V CDR1 and CDR2: LGHNT, FRNRAP. The CDR3, as DNA: TGTGCTAGTGGCCGGGGACGGAACACTGAAGCTTTCTTT. Encoded protein: CASGRGRNTEAFF.

As to this clone: At one end, the junction sequence differs from germline, possibly due to a read error. The V gene is TRBV6-1, the J gene TRBJ2-7; TRBD2 aligns across 8 bases. Germline V gene sequence: CDR1 MNHNS, CDR2 SASEGT. The CDR3 sequence is 17 residues long. The CDR3 DNA is TGTGCCAGCAGTGACTTAATACCGGGACTAGAGTCCTCCGAGCAGTACTTC. Translating gives CASSDLIPGLESSEQYF.

The chain is built from TRBV9 and TRBJ1-1, with 10 nucleotides matching TRBD1. Trimming at V came to 4 bases and at J to 11 bases, leaving 11 bases not matched to a gene. The CDR3 spans 14 residues. Germline values: CDR1 SGDLS, CDR2 YYNGEE. The DNA for the CDR3 is TGTGCCAGCAGCTCGAGCGGGACAGGGGTTCGGGCTTTCTTT. This codes for CASSSSGTGVRAFF.

The rearrangement joins TRBV11-2 to TRBJ2-6; 9 bases are shared with TRBD1. Germline V gene lookup returns CDR1 SGHAT and CDR2 FQNNGV. Trimming at V came to 7 bases and at J to 2 bases, leaving 6 bases not matched to a gene. The CDR3 runs 16 residues. The CDR3 nucleotides read TGTGCCAGCATCCAAACAGGGGGCCCTGGGGCCAACGTCCTGACTTTC. Protein: CASIQTGGPGANVLTF. The whole variable domain, remainder taken from reference TRBV11-2 and TRBJ2-6, is EAGVAQSPRYKIIEKRQSVAFWCNPISGHATLYWYQQILGQGPKLLIQFQNNGVVDDSQLPKDRFSAERLKGVDSTLKIQPAKLEDSAVYLCASIQTGGPGANVLTFGAGSRLTVL.

J is TRBJ2-7 and V is TRBV30; perhaps TRBD1 as D (6 bases). Germline assignment: CDR1 GTSNPN and CDR2 SVGIG (reference sequence). CDR3 length: 13 amino acids. V dropped 2 bases and J dropped 6 bases, with 14 bases sitting between them. The CDR3 region is CAWSSTRGSEQYF. DNA for the CDR3: TGTGCCTGGAGTTCGACCAGGGGTAGCGAGCAGTACTTC.

The chain joins TRBV7-3 to TRBJ1-1; D may be TRBD1 (6 bases). The CDR3 consists of 18 residues. The ends were cut back, 1 base at V and 1 base at J, with 19 bases in the middle. The germline gives CDR1 SGHTA, CDR2 FQGTGA. The CDR3 protein is CASSLNPGVMGGNTEAFF. Written as DNA, the CDR3 is TGTGCCAGCAGCTTAAACCCAGGGGTAATGGGAGGGAACACTGAAGCTTTCTTT.

The rearrangement joins TRBV30 to TRBJ2-7, with D perhaps matching TRBD2 (6 bases). Germline loops: CDR1 GTSNPN, CDR2 SVGIG (reference sequence). V shed 4 bases and J shed 1 base, with 17 bases lying between them. The CDR3 covers 15 residues. For the CDR3, the DNA is TGTGCCTGGACCCCCCCCATGCGGGAATCCTACGAGCAGTACTTC. As protein: CAWTPPMRESYEQYF.

In DNA form, the CDR3 reads TGTGCCAGCAGTCTGACAGGGATCGGAGAGACCCAGTACTTC. The encoded protein is CASSLTGIGETQYF. The chain recombines TRBV2 with TRBJ2-5, with 7 bases that match TRBD1. The CDR3 runs to 14 residues. The germline CDR1 and CDR2 sequences are SNHLY and FYNNEI. After removal of 5 bases from V and 4 bases from J, the junction contained 7 bases not matched to a gene.

This clone has only one observation. The CDR3 nucleotides read TGTGCCAGCAGCAGGGACGGTTCGAACACCGGGGAGCTGTTTTTT. This sequence encodes CASSRDGSNTGELFF. The rearrangement joins TRBV5-5 to TRBJ2-2; D possibly uses TRBD1 or TRBD2 (5 bases each). The CDR3 spans 15 residues. V was cut by 4 bases and J by 0 bases, with 10 bases left in between. Germline V CDR1 and CDR2: SGHKS, YYEKEE (reference sequence).

The V call is TRBV30, the J call TRBJ1-2; 10 bases agree with TRBD1. Germline loops: CDR1 GTSNPN, CDR2 SVGIG (reference sequence). This CDR3 has 15 amino acids. The trim removed 4 bases at V and 5 bases at J, leaving 10 bases unmatched. The CDR3 loop reads CAWNAGTGARYGYTF. The CDR3 region has the DNA TGTGCCTGGAACGCCGGGACAGGGGCACGATATGGCTACACCTTC.

The V gene is TRBV28, the J gene TRBJ1-5, with D uncertain. There are 13 residues in the CDR3. The germline gives CDR1 MDHEN, CDR2 SYDVKM. Trimming stripped 3 bases from V and 7 bases from J, with 10 bases between. DNA for the CDR3: TGTGCCAGCAGTTTTCGTGGTGGGCAGCCCCAGCATTTT. It yields the protein CASSFRGGQPQHF.

The CDR3 protein is CASSSKGRVGNQPQHF. The CDR3, as DNA: TGTGCCAGCAGTTCCAAGGGACGAGTGGGCAATCAGCCCCAGCATTTT. The genes are TRBV27 and TRBJ1-5; D is perhaps TRBD1 (5 bases). CDR3 length: 16 amino acids. The germline V gene has CDR1 MNHEY and CDR2 SMNVEV (reference sequence). The V end was cut by 4 bases, the J end by 2 bases, with 15 bases between.